This T cell receptor (beta chain) was documented in a study of cytomegalovirus exposure and HLA in healthy donors. The CDR3 is made up of 13 amino acids. V lost 5 bases to trimming and J lost 7 bases, with 15 bases between them. The germline gives CDR1 SGHTA, CDR2 FQGNSA. PCR used 60 Vbeta primers and 13 Jbeta primers. The repertoire was sequenced with immunoSEQ multiplex PCR; TCRdb's copy has only in-frame clones and lacks some. This table holds more than 140,000 clones. This receptor was obtained from a woman aged 18-30 years in good health and CMV-seronegative. The sample consisted of PBMCs. The V gene is TRBV7-2, the J gene TRBJ2-7, with a weak D call TRBD2 (5 bases). The CDR3 coding sequence is TGTGCCAGCAGCGATAGACGGGGAGTTGAGCAGTACGTC. It is translated as CASSDRRGVEQYV.